The 21 T cell receptor beta chains presented below share a single source sample, sequenced in a study of cytomegalovirus exposure and HLA in healthy donors. The primer mix had 60 Vbeta and 13 Jbeta primers. Here immunoSEQ multiplex PCR was the method, and the copy in TCRdb shows in-frame clones only, minus some. There are 70,000 to 95,000 clones in the sample; 80% occur only once, and approximately 2% lies in the top ten. The sequenced sample was PBMCs. Receptors originate from a man in his late teens or twenties in good health and CMV-seronegative.

The rearrangement uses TRBV29-1 and TRBJ2-6; D call uncertain. Germline V gives CDR1 SQVTM, CDR2 ANQGSEA. Deletions cut 5 bases from V and 2 bases from J, with 4 bases between. The length of the CDR3 is 12 residues. The CDR3 nucleotides are TGCAGCGTTTCTCCTGGGGCCAACGTCCTGACTTTC. Translation gives CSVSPGANVLTF.

This clone was seen more than once but under ten times. The V gene is TRBV28, the J gene TRBJ1-2; TRBD1 might be the D (5 bases). The germline gives CDR1 MDHEN, CDR2 SYDVKM. The ends were cut back, 6 bases at V and 8 bases at J, with 16 bases in the middle. The CDR3 consists of 13 residues. CDR3 DNA: TGTGCCAGCAGGGAGGGGCACCAACGGGGCTACACCTTC. Residues: CASREGHQRGYTF.

This clone turned up a few times. The chain uses TRBV7-9 and TRBJ1-2; the D gene is possibly TRBD1 (5 bases). CDR1 SEHNR and CDR2 FQNEAQ come from the germline V gene (reference sequence). The CDR3 has 16 amino acids. Between the trimmed V and J ends, which lost 7 bases and 2 bases, there was a span of 20 bases. CDR3 DNA sequence: TGTGCCAGCACGAAAGGGATCGGAGGGGAAAACTATGGCTACACCTTC. It specifies CASTKGIGGENYGYTF.

V gene TRBV2 combines with J gene TRBJ2-3; D gene ambiguous. V lost 7 bases and J lost 3, with 8 bases in between. The germline gives CDR1 SNHLY, CDR2 FYNNEI. This CDR3 is 12 amino acids long. CDR3 protein: CASKTDTDTQYF. CDR3 DNA: TGTGCCAGCAAGACTGATACAGATACGCAGTATTTT. Filled out from reference TRBV2 and TRBJ2-3, the complete variable domain reads EPEVTQTPSHQVTQMGQEVILRCVPISNHLYFYWYRQILGQKVEFLVSFYNNEISEKSEIFDDQFSVERPDGSNFTLKIRSTKLEDSAMYFCASKTDTDTQYFGPGTRLTVL.

As to this clone: The same CDR3 can be traced to other DNA sequences in this sample. The gene calls are TRBV9 and TRBJ2-5; 7 bases line up with TRBD2. With 7 bases clipped from V and 3 bases from J, the junction kept 0 bases outside the gene matches. The CDR3 loop spans 11 amino acids. CDR1 and CDR2 from the germline V gene are SGDLS and YYNGEE. CDR3 sequence: CASGGEETQYF. For the CDR3, the DNA is TGTGCCAGCGGGGGGGAAGAGACCCAGTACTTC.

The chain recombines TRBV2 with TRBJ1-3; 7 bases are shared with TRBD1. In germline, CDR1 is SNHLY, CDR2 FYNNEI. The junction had 8 bases not matched to a gene; V was cut back by 6 bases and J by 0 bases. The length of the CDR3 is 16 residues. The CDR3 region is CASSVDRPTSGNTIYF. The CDR3 bases are TGTGCCAGCAGCGTGGACAGGCCGACCTCTGGAAACACCATATATTTT.

This sequence joins TRBV9 and TRBJ1-3; D not certain. CDR1 is SGDLS and CDR2 is YYNGEE in the germline V gene. The CDR3 runs 14 residues. The V and J ends lost 6 bases and 2 bases respectively, with 12 bases between them. The CDR3 sequence is CASNTGLTGNTIYF. CDR3 in DNA: TGTGCCAGCAACACGGGGTTGACTGGAAACACCATATATTTT.

The chain recombines TRBV11-3 with TRBJ1-1, with D tentatively TRBD1 (6 bases). Trimming cost V 5 bases and J 5 bases, with 15 bases left between them. The CDR3 is 14 residues long. Germline V lookup: CDR1 SGHNT, CDR2 YENEEA. The CDR3 spells CASSDRRGGTEAFF. The CDR3 DNA sequence: TGTGCCAGCAGCGATCGCAGGGGAGGGACTGAAGCTTTCTTT.

This chain joins TRBV5-1 and TRBJ2-7; unclear D gene. The germline V gene has CDR1 SGHRS and CDR2 YFSETQ. V lost 5 bases to trimming and J lost 5 bases, with 14 bases between them. This CDR3 contains 13 residues. The CDR3 DNA is TGCGCCAGCAGGACGGAGCTCCTGGACGAGCAGTACTTC. It yields the protein CASRTELLDEQYF.

V and J are TRBV7-9 and TRBJ1-1, with TRBD1 matching 8 bases. The ends lost 5 bases at V and 5 bases at J; junction bases unmatched: 7. This CDR3 comprises 14 residues. Germline V gives CDR1 SEHNR, CDR2 FQNEAQ (reference sequence). CDR3 nucleotide sequence: TGTGCCAGCAGCACCGGACAGGGTTCAACTGAAGCTTTCTTT. Residues: CASSTGQGSTEAFF.

J is TRBJ2-3 and V is TRBV11-2; D gene uncertain. CDR3 length: 16 residues. Germline values: CDR1 SGHAT, CDR2 FQNNGV. Trimming took off 4 bases at V and 1 base at J, with 15 bases between the two ends. CDR3 bases: TGTGCCAGCAGCTCCGCTCTTTCTACGGGCACAGATACGCAGTATTTT. This codes for CASSSALSTGTDTQYF.

V and J are TRBV4-1 and TRBJ2-3, with a weak D call TRBD1 (7 bases). Germline CDR1 reads MGHRA; CDR2 reads YSYEKL. Trimming cost V 2 bases and J 0 bases, with 12 bases left between them. This CDR3 spans 16 amino acids. The CDR3, as DNA: TGCGCCAGCAGCCAACCAGGGGGGAGGAGCACAGATACGCAGTATTTT. Encoded protein: CASSQPGGRSTDTQYF.

For this clone: At one of its ends the junction is not consistent with the germline gene, which may arise from a read error. The V call is TRBV7-9, the J call TRBJ2-3; D remains unclear. The CDR3 runs to 16 residues. Germline CDR1 and CDR2: SEHNR and FQNEAQ (reference sequence). The CDR3 sequence: CSSSLGFSSNTDTQYF. CDR3 bases: TGTTCCAGCAGCTTAGGGTTTAGTTCCAACACAGATACGCAGTATTTT.

Only a few counts were recorded for this clone. This chain connects TRBV4-2 to TRBJ2-7; D gene uncertain. Looked up from germline, CDR1 is LGHNA and CDR2 is YNFKEQ. This CDR3 contains 13 residues. V lost 0 bases and J 5 bases, leaving 8 bases between the germline ends. The CDR3 sequence: CASSQEALHEQYF. CDR3 nucleotide sequence: TGTGCCAGCAGCCAAGAGGCTCTCCACGAGCAGTACTTC.

This clone is a singleton in its sample. The rearrangement joins TRBV7-8 to TRBJ2-2; 7 bases align to TRBD2. CDR3 length equals 14 residues. Losses at the gene ends were 5 bases for V and 5 bases for J; bases not matched to a gene: 5. Germline lookup yields CDR1 SGHVS and CDR2 FQNEAQ. CDR3 sequence: CASSPRAGTGELFF. The CDR3 DNA reads TGTGCCAGCAGCCCTCGAGCGGGAACCGGGGAGCTGTTTTTT.

This sequence joins TRBV6-4 and TRBJ2-7, with TRBD1 identical over 11 bases. V shed 6 bases and J 7 bases; nucleotides not matched to a gene: 8. The CDR3 loop spans 14 amino acids. Germline CDR1 MRHNA, CDR2 SNTAGT. This CDR3 reads CASRLDRGPREQYF. The CDR3 DNA reads as TGTGCCAGCAGACTGGACAGGGGGCCACGGGAGCAGTACTTC.

This clone was seen a handful of times. This sequence joins TRBV7-2 and TRBJ2-7, with D possibly TRBD1 on 6 matching bases. The CDR3 is 14 residues long. Trimming removed 6 bases from V and 1 base from J, with 13 bases in between. CDR1 is SGHTA and CDR2 is FQGNSA in the germline V gene. CDR3 DNA: TGTGCCAGCAGTCCCGGGACAAAATCCTACGAGCAGTACTTC. It is translated as CASSPGTKSYEQYF.

This chain joins TRBV5-1 and TRBJ2-3; 9 bases fit TRBD2. CDR1 and CDR2 (germline): SGHRS, YFSETQ. The V gene end was trimmed by 4 bases and the J gene end by 6 bases; junction bases not matched to a gene: 6. CDR3 size: 14 residues. CDR3 loop: CASSPGTSMDTQYF. The CDR3, as DNA: TGCGCCAGCAGCCCAGGGACTAGCATGGATACGCAGTATTTT.

This clone has more than one count but fewer than ten. This chain joins TRBV10-3 and TRBJ1-1; the match to TRBD1 covers 7 bases. The V segment lost 0 bases and the J segment 1 base; nucleotides outside the gene matches: 2. From germline, CDR1 is ENHRY and CDR2 SYGVKD. The CDR3 extends over 15 amino acids. The CDR3 protein is CAISESQGENTEAFF. The CDR3 DNA sequence: TGTGCCATCAGTGAGTCCCAGGGGGAGAACACTGAAGCTTTCTTT.

The rearrangement uses TRBV27 and TRBJ2-7; maybe TRBD1 (5 bases). This CDR3 contains 14 residues. Deletions cut 6 bases from V and 4 bases from J, with 16 bases between. CDR1 MNHEY and CDR2 SMNVEV come from the germline V gene (reference sequence). Here the CDR3 DNA reads TGTGCCAGCAGCTTAAATAGAAGGGGTTACGAGCAGTACTTC. Translation: CASSLNRRGYEQYF.

This clone occurred once. The rearrangement uses TRBV4-1 and TRBJ2-5; 7 bases agree with TRBD1. Germline lookup yields CDR1 MGHRA and CDR2 YSYEKL. The V segment lost 5 bases and the J segment 5 bases; nucleotides outside the gene matches: 8. The CDR3 is 14 residues long. CDR3 in DNA: TGCGCCAGCAGCGGGGGAGTACAGGGGGAGACCCAGTACTTC. As protein: CASSGGVQGETQYF.